This T cell receptor beta chain was observed in a study of blood T cell repertoires in COVID-19 (TCRdb year 2020). Concerning the study at large: The collaborator samples originated in the United States, Italy and Spain and spanned the acute and convalescent phases of COVID-19. Nearly every sample came with metadata listing a de-identified subject ID, COVID-19 status, age in years and sex. The material from the prospective study consisted of cDNA or gDNA derived from T cells, B-cell-depleted T cells, or PBMCs. The repertoires were released in a freely available public database intended as a resource for research on the immune response to SARS-CoV-2. The dataset comprised deeply sampled blood TCRbeta repertoires from subjects exposed to, actively infected with, or recovered from COVID-19. HLA class I and class II types, where available, came from metadata supplied by the sample provider rather than from assay-based typing. The samples were drawn from two sources: the first 160 participants of the ongoing ImmuneRACE study, and approximately 1,300 subjects contributed by 6 global collaborators. The study at large found these results: Clinical and demographic metadata were provided uncurated, with the amount varying by source and participant.

TCRbeta CDR3 regions were amplified from genomic DNA by means of the immunoSEQ Assay, a bias-controlled multiplex PCR. The paper's processing steps were these. Nucleated cell counts per sample were estimated from amplification of reference gene primers within the assay. To quantify the absolute abundance of each unique TCRbeta CDR3 rearrangement, sequence reads were collapsed and filtered. For each sample, productive Simpson clonality was calculated as the square root of Simpson's diversity index across productive rearrangements. Drawn from immuneACCESS, this table holds only the in-frame rearrangements with V and J called that TCRdb kept. Clones are partly lost; checked studies trace under half to an unresolved V gene and leave the rest unexplained. D and trimming were read from the DNA, whereas the V and J calls and clone size are those reported in that table. The sample table holds approximately 130,000 clones, of which roughly 85% were seen once. Of the sample, around 4% is held by the ten largest clones.

V ends up 5 bases short and J 5 bases short, with an unmatched junction base count of 5. CDR1 is given as SEHNR and CDR2 as FQNEAQ, both from the germline V gene (reference sequence). The CDR3 contains 14 residues, cysteine and phenylalanine counted. Only the CDR3 DNA is retained, 42 bases long and in frame from the first base. Collaborating institutions collected whole blood in K2EDTA tubes following their own protocols. For TCRbeta analysis, collaborators shipped samples as frozen whole blood, isolated PBMCs, or DNA extracted from either of those sample types. Concerning this clone itself: Its binding antigen is unknown. No base qualities exist here, and no much larger clone lies one base off it.

The chain uses TRBV7-9 and TRBJ1-2; the central 10 bases match TRBD1. Material for sequencing was peripheral blood. This TCR was sampled from a human donor in a cohort sampled during active COVID-19. The sequenced DNA: TGTGCCAGCAGCCAGACAGGGGGCAGGTATGGCTACACCTTC. It codes for CASSQTGGRYGYTF. Full variable domain (CDR3 extended with the reference TRBV7-9 and TRBJ1-2 proteins): DTGVSQNPRHKITKRGQNVTFRCDPISEHNRLYWYRQTLGQGPEFLTYFQNEAQLEKSRLLSDRFSAERPKGSFSTLEIQRTEQGDSAMYLCASSQTGGRYGYTFGSGTRLTVV.